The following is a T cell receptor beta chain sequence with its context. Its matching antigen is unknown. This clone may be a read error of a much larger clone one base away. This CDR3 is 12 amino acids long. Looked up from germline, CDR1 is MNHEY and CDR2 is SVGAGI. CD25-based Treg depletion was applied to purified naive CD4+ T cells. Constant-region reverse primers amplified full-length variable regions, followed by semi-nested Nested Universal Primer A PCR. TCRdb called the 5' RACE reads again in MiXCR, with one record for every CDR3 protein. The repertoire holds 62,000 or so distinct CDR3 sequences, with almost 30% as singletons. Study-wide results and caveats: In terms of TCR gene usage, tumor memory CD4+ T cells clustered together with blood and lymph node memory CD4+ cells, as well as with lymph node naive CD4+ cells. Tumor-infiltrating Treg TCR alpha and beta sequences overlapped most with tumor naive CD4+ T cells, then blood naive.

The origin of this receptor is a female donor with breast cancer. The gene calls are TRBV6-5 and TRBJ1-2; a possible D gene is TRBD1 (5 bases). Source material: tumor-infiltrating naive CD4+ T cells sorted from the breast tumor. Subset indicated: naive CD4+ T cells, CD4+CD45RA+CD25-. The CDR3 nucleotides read TGTGCCAGCTACCGACAGACCTATGACTACACCTTC. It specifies CASYRQTYDYTF.